These 5 T cell receptor beta chains share one sample of origin, sequenced in a study of tumour-infiltrating T cells in Burkitt lymphoma (TCRdb year 2020). The library was generated by the immunoSEQ multiplex PCR assay. Entries here come from immuneACCESS through TCRdb and include only in-frame sequences with V and J called. Some clones fail to appear in such tables; in the studies checked, an unresolved V gene covers under half of the shortfall, and the cause of the remainder is unknown. The sample has around 600 clones on record, 60% to 85% of them singletons. The top ten hold 22% of the sample. Sequencing input: tumor tissue. All receptors come from a human donor with Burkitt lymphoma.

The V and J genes are TRBV7-9 and TRBJ1-1; 9 nucleotides agree with TRBD1. The germline gives CDR1 SEHNR, CDR2 FQNEAQ (reference sequence). V dropped 5 bases and J dropped 0; count of bases not matched to a gene: 4. There are 15 residues in the CDR3. CDR3 amino acids: CASSETGGMNTEAFF. In DNA form, the CDR3 reads TGTGCCAGCAGCGAGACAGGGGGAATGAACACTGAAGCTTTCTTT.

The chain is built from TRBV5-4 and TRBJ2-7, with a weak D call TRBD2 (5 bases). The CDR3 sequence is 14 residues long. The germline V and J ends were trimmed by 4 bases and 4 bases, with 15 bases remaining between them. Germline V gives CDR1 SGHNT, CDR2 YYREEE (reference sequence). DNA of the CDR3: TGTGCCAGCAGCCCCCGTGAGGGCAAATACGAGCAGTACTTC. As protein: CASSPREGKYEQYF. Filled out from reference TRBV5-4 and TRBJ2-7, the complete variable domain reads ETGVTQSPTHLIKTRGQQVTLRCSSQSGHNTVSWYQQALGQGPQFIFQYYREEENGRGNFPPRFSGLQFPNYSSELNVNALELDDSALYLCASSPREGKYEQYFGPGTRLTVT.

The chain employs TRBV27 and TRBJ1-1; D not resolved. V shed 7 bases and J shed 1 base, with 10 bases lying between them. Germline CDR1 MNHEY, CDR2 SMNVEV (reference sequence). The CDR3 length is 13 residues. The CDR3 nucleotides are TGTGCCAGCATTGGCCGGAGGAACACTGAAGCTTTCTTT. Translated: CASIGRRNTEAFF.

V gene TRBV19 combines with J gene TRBJ1-1; D is uncertain. V lost 5 bases and J lost 2, with 9 bases in between. The CDR3 loop spans 13 amino acids. In germline, CDR1 is LNHDA, CDR2 SQIVND (reference sequence). The CDR3 is CASSLTTNTEAFF. Here the CDR3 DNA reads TGTGCCAGTAGTCTAACGACTAACACTGAAGCTTTCTTT.

This chain connects TRBV6-5 to TRBJ2-1, with D possibly being TRBD1 (5 bases). The CDR3 is 15 amino acids. CDR1 is MNHEY, CDR2 SVGAGI, per germline. Trimming cost V 4 bases and J 6 bases, with 16 bases left between them. The CDR3 is CASSFIPSDSNEQFF. The CDR3 DNA reads TGTGCCAGCAGTTTCATCCCGTCCGACAGCAATGAGCAGTTCTTC.